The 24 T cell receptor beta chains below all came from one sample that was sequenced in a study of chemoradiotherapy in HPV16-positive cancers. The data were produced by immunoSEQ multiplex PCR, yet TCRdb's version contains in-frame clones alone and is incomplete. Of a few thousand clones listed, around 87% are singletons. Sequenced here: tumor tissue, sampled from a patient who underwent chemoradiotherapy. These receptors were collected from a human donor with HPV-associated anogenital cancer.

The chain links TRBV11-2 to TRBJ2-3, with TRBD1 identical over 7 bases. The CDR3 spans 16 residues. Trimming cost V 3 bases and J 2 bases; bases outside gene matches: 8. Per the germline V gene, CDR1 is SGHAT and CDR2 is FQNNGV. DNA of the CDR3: TGTGCCAGCAGCTTTAAACGGGACAGATCCACAGATACGCAGTATTTT. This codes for CASSFKRDRSTDTQYF.

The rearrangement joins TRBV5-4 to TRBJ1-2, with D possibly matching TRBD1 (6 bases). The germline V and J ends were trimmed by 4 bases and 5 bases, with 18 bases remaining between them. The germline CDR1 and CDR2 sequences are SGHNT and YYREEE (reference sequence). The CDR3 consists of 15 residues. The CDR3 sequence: CASSPSQGGGYGYTF. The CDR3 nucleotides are TGTGCCAGCAGCCCCTCACAGGGCGGAGGATATGGCTACACCTTC. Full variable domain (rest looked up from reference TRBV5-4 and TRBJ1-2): ETGVTQSPTHLIKTRGQQVTLRCSSQSGHNTVSWYQQALGQGPQFIFQYYREEENGRGNFPPRFSGLQFPNYSSELNVNALELDDSALYLCASSPSQGGGYGYTFGSGTRLTVV.

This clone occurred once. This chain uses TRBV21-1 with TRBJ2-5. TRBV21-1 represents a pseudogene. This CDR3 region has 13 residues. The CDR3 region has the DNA TGTGCCAGCAGCAAAGCGCTTTGGGAGACCCAGTACTTC. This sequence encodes CASSKALWETQYF.

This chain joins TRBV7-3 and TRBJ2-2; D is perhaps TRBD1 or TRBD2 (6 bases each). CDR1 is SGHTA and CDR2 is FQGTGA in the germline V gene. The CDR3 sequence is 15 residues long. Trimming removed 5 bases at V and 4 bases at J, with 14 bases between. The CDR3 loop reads CASSISGGGTGELFF. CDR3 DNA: TGTGCCAGCAGCATTAGCGGAGGGGGCACCGGGGAGCTGTTTTTT.

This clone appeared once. Here the CDR3 reads CASSQGQGYTF. DNA of the CDR3: TGTGCCAGCAGCCAGGGGCAGGGCTACACCTTC. The rearrangement uses TRBV6-4 and TRBJ1-2; D is possibly TRBD1 (6 bases). From germline, CDR1 is MRHNA and CDR2 SNTAGT. Trimming took 6 bases from V and 8 from J, leaving 10 bases between them. The CDR3 has 11 residues.

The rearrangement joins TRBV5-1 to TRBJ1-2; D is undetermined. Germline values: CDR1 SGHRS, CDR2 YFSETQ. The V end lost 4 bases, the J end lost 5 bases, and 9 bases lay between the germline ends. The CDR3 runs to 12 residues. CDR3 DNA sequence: TGCGCCAGCAGCATTGACGGTTATGGCTACACCTTC. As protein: CASSIDGYGYTF. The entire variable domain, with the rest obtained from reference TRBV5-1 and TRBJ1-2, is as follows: KAGVTQTPRYLIKTRGQQVTLSCSPISGHRSVSWYQQTPGQGLQFLFEYFSETQRNKGNFPGRFSGRQFSNSRSEMNVSTLELGDSALYLCASSIDGYGYTFGSGTRLTVV.

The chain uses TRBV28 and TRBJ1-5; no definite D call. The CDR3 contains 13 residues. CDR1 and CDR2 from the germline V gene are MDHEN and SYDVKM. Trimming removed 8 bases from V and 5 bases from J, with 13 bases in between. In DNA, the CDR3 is TGTGCCAGCTCCCTTGGGAAACATCAGCCCCAGCATTTT. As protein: CASSLGKHQPQHF.

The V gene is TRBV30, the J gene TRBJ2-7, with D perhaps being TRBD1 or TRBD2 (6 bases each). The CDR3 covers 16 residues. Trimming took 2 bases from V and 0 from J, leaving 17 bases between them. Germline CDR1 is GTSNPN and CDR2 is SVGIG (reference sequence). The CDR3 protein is CAWSNRGATYSYEQYF. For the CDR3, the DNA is TGTGCCTGGAGTAATAGGGGGGCTACCTACTCCTACGAGCAGTACTTC.

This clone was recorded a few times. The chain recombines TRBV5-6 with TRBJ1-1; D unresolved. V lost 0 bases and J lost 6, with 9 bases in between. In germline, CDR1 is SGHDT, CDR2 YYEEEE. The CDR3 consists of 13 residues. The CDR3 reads CASSLGQRAEAFF. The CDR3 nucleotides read TGTGCCAGCAGCTTGGGACAAAGGGCTGAAGCTTTCTTT.

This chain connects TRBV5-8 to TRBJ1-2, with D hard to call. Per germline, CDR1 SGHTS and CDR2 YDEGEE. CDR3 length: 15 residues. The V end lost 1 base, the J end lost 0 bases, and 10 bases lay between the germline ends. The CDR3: CASSLFRVSNYGYTF. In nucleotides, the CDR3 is TGTGCCAGCAGCTTGTTTAGGGTCTCTAACTATGGCTACACCTTC.

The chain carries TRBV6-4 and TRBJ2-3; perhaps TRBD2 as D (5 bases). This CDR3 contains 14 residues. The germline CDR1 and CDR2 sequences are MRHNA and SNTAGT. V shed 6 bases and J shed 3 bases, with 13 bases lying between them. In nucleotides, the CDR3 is TGTGCCAGCAGCACTACTGGCGGGACAGATACGCAGTATTTT. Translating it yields CASSTTGGTDTQYF.

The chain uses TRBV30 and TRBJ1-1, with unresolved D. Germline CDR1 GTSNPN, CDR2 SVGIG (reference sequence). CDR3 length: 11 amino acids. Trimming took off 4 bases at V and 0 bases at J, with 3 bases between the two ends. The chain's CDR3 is CAWTVNTEAFF. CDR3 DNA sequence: TGTGCCTGGACTGTGAACACTGAAGCTTTCTTT.

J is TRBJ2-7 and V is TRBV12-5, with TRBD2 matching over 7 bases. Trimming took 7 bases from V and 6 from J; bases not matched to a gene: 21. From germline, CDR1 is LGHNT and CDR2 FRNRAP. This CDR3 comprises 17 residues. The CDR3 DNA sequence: TGTGCTAGTGCCCCCCCCGGGGCTAGCGGTCTGAGGGGCGAGCAGTACTTC. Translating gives CASAPPGASGLRGEQYF. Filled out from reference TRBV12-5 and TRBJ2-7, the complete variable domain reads DARVTQTPRHKVTEMGQEVTMRCQPILGHNTVFWYRQTMMQGLELLAYFRNRAPLDDSGMPKDRFSAEMPDATLATLKIQPSEPRDSAVYFCASAPPGASGLRGEQYFGPGTRLTVT.

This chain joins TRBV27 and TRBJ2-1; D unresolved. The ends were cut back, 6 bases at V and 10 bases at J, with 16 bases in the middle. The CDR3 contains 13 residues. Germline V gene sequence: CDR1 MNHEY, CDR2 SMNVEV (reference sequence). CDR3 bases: TGTGCCAGCAGCGTCTACGGATATGGGGAGCAGTTCTTC. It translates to CASSVYGYGEQFF.

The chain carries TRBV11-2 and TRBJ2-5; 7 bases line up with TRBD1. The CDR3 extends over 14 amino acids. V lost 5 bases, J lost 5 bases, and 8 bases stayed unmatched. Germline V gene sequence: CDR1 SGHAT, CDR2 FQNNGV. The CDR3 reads CASSLQGRRETQYF. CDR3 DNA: TGTGCCAGCAGCCTACAGGGGCGCAGGGAGACCCAGTACTTC.

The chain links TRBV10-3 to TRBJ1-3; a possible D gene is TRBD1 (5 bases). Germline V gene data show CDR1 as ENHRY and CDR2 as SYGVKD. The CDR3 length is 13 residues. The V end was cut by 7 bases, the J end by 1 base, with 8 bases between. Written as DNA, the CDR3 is TGTGCCATCACTGACAGATCTGGAAACACCATATATTTT. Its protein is CAITDRSGNTIYF.

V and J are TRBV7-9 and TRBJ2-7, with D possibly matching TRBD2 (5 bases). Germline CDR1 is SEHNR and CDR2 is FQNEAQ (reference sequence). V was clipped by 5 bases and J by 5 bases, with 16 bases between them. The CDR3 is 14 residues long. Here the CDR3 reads CASSKTPPGNEQYF. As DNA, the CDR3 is TGTGCCAGCAGCAAGACCCCCCCGGGAAACGAGCAGTACTTC.

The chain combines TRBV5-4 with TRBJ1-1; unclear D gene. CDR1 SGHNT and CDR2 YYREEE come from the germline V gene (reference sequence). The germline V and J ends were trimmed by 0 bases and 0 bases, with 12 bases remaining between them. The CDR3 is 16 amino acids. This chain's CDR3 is CASSLEAGYMNTEAFF. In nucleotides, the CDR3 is TGTGCCAGCAGCTTGGAGGCCGGATATATGAACACTGAAGCTTTCTTT.

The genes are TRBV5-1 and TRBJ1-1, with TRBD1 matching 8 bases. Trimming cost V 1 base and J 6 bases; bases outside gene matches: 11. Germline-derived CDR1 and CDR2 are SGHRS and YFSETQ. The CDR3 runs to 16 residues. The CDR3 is CASSLQGQGAISEAFF. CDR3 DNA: TGCGCCAGCAGCTTGCAAGGGCAGGGGGCTATTTCTGAAGCTTTCTTT.

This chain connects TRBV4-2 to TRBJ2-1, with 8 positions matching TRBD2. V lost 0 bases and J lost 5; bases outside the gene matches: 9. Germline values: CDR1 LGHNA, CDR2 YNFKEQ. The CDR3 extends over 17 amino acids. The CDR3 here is CASSQDRAGDPDNEQFF. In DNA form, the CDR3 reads TGTGCCAGCAGCCAAGACCGAGCGGGGGACCCGGACAATGAGCAGTTCTTC.

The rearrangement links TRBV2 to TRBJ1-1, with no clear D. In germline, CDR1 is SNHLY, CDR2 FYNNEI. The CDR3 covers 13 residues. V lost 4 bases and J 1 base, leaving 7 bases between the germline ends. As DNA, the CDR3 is TGTGCCAGCAGTGCCCGAGAGAACACTGAAGCTTTCTTT. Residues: CASSARENTEAFF.

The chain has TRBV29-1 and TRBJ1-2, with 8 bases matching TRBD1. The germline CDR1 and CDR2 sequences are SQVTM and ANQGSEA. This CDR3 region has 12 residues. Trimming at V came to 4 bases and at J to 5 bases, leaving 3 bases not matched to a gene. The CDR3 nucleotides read TGCAGCGTTGTAAGACAGGGGTATGGCTACACCTTC. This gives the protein CSVVRQGYGYTF.

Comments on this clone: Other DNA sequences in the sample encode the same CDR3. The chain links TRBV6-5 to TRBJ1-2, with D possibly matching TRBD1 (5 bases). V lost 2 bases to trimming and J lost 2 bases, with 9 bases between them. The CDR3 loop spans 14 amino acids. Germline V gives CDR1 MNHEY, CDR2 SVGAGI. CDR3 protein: CASSYRQGNYGYTF. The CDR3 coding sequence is TGTGCCAGCAGTTACCGGCAGGGCAACTATGGCTACACCTTC.

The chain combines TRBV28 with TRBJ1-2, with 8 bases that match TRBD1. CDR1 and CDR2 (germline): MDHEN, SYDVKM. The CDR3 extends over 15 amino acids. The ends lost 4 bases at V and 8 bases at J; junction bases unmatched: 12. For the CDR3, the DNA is TGTGCCAGCAGTTCCCAACCAGGGGGCCGTCGGGGCTACACCTTC. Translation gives CASSSQPGGRRGYTF.